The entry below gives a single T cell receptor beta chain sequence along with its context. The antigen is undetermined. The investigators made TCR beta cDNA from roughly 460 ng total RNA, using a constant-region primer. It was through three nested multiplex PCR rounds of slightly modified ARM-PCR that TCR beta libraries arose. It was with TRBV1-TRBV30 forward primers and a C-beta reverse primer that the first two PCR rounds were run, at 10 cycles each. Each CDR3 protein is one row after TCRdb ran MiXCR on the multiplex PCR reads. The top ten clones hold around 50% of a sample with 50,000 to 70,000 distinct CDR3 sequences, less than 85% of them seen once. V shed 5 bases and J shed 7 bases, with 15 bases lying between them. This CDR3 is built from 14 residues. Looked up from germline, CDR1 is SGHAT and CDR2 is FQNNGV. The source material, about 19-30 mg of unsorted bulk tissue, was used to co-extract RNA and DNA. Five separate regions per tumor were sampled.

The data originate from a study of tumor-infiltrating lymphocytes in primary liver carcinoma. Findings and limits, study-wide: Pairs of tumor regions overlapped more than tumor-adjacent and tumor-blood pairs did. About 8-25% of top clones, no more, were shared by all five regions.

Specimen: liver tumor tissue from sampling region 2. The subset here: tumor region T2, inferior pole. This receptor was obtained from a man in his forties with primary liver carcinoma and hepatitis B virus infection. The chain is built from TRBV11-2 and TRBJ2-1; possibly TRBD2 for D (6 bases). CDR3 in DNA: TGTGCCAGCAGCGGTACGACTAGTCCGAATGAGCAGTTCTTC. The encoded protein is CASSGTTSPNEQFF.